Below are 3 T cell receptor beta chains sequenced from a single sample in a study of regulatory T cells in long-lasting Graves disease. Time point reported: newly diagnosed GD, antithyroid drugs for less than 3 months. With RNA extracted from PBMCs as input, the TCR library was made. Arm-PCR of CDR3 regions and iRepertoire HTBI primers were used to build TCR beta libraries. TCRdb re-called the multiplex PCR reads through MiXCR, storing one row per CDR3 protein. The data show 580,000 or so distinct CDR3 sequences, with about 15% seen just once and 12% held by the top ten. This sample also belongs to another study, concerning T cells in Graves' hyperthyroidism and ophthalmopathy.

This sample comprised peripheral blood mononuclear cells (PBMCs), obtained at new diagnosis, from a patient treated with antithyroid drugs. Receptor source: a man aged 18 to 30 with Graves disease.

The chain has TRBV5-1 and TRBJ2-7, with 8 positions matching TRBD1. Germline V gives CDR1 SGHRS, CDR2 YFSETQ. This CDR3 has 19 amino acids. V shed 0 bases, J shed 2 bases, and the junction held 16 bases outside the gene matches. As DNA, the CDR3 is TGCGCCAGCAGCTTGGATACTCCAGGGGGCTTGAGGGCCCCCTACGAGCAGTACTTC. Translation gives CASSLDTPGGLRAPYEQYF. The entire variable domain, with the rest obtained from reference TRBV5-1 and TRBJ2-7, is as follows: KAGVTQTPRYLIKTRGQQVTLSCSPISGHRSVSWYQQTPGQGLQFLFEYFSETQRNKGNFPGRFSGRQFSNSRSEMNVSTLELGDSALYLCASSLDTPGGLRAPYEQYFGPGTRLTVT.

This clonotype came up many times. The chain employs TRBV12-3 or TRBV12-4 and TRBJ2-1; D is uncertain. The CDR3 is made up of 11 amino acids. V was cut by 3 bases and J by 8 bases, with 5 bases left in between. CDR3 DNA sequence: TGTGCCAGCAGTTTTATGGATGAGCAGTTCTTC. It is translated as CASSFMDEQFF.

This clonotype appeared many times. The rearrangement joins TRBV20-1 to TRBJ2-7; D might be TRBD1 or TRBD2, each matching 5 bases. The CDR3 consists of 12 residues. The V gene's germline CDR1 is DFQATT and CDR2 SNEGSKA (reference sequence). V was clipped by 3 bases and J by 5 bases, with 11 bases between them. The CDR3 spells CSASFQGHEQYF. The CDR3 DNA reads TGCAGTGCTAGCTTCCAGGGACACGAGCAGTACTTC.